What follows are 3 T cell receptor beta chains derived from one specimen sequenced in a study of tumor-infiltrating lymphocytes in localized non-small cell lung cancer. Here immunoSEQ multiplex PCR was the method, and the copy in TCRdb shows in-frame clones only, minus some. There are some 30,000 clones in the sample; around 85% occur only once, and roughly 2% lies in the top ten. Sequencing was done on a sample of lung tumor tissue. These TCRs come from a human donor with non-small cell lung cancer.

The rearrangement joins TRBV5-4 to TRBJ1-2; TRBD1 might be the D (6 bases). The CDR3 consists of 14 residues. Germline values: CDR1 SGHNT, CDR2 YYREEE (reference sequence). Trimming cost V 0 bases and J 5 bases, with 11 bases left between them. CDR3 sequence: CASSLGQGRYGYTF. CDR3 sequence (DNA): TGTGCCAGCAGCTTGGGGCAGGGGCGGTATGGCTACACCTTC.

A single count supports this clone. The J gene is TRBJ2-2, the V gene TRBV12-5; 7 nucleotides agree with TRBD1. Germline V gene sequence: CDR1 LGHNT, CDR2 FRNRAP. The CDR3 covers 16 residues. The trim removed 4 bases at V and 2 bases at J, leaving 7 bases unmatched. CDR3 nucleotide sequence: TGTGCTAGTGGTTCCAGACAGGGCCATAACACCGGGGAGCTGTTTTTT. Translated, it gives CASGSRQGHNTGELFF.

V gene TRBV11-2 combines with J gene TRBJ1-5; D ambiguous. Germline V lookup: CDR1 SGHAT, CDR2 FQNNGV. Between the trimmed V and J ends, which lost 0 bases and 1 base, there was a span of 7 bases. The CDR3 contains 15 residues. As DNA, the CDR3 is TGTGCCAGCAGCTTAGAGGCCGGGAGCAATCAGCCCCAGCATTTT. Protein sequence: CASSLEAGSNQPQHF. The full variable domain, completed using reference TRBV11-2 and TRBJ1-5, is EAGVAQSPRYKIIEKRQSVAFWCNPISGHATLYWYQQILGQGPKLLIQFQNNGVVDDSQLPKDRFSAERLKGVDSTLKIQPAKLEDSAVYLCASSLEAGSNQPQHFGDGTRLSIL.